This T cell receptor beta chain was identified in a study of T-cell reconstitution after alpha-beta-depleted transplantation in children. Whole-study findings and limits: By one year post-transplant, T-cell counts and diversity largely arose from T cells that were newly produced. Reported findings indicate that, about two months after transplant, alpha-beta T cells came from several hundred expanded clones, which were derived from non-depleted graft cells. Recipient T cells and thymic progenitors that survived were the source of the high TCRbeta diversity seen at day 60 in some patients.

Unique molecular identifiers were used to barcode this TCRbeta library. MiXCR was run by TCRdb on the PCR reads, yielding one entry per CDR3 protein. The sample lists 700,000 to 850,000 distinct CDR3 sequences, approximately 15% occurring once. J was trimmed by 5 bases and V by 5 bases; bases with no gene match: 12. The CDR3 totals 16 residues. This clonotype was detected only once. Its cognate antigen is unknown. This chain links TRBV12-3 or TRBV12-4 with TRBJ2-5; 9 nucleotides line up with TRBD2. Material: PBMCs, mostly from graft donor cells, obtained 360 days after TCRalphabeta/CD19-depleted stem cell transplant. The receptor was derived from a male patient under 18 who had a stem cell transplant for acute lymphoblastic leukemia, so the T cells may come from the graft donor. This CDR3 reads CASSPLGSGRGETQYF. CDR3 coding DNA: TGTGCCAGCAGTCCCCTAGGTAGCGGGAGAGGGGAGACCCAGTACTTC.